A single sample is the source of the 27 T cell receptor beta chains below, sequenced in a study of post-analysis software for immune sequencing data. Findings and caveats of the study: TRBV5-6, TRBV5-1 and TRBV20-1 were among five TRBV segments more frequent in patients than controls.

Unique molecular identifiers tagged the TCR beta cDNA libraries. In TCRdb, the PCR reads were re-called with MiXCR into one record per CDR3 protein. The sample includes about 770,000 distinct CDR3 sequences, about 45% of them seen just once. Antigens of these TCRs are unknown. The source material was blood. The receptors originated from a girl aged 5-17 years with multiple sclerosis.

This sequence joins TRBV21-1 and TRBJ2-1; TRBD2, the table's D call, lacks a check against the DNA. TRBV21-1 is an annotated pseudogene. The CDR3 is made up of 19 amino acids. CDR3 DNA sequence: TGTGCCAGCACCCCATTTAAACCCGGGACTAGCGGGACTTGCCATGAGCAGTTCTTC. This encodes CASTPFKPGTSGTCHEQFF.

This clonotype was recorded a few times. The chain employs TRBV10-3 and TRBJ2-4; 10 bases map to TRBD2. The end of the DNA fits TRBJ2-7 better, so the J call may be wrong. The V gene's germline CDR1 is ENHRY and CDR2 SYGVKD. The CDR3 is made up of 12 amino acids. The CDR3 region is CAIGLAAHEQYF. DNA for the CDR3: TGTGCCATCGGACTAGCGGCCCACGAGCAGTACTTC.

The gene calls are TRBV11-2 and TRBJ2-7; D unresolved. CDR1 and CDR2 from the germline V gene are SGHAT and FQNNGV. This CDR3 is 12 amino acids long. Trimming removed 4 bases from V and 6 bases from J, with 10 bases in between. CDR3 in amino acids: CASSSPSPEQYF. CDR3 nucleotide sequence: TGTGCCAGCAGCTCTCCTAGTCCCGAGCAGTACTTC.

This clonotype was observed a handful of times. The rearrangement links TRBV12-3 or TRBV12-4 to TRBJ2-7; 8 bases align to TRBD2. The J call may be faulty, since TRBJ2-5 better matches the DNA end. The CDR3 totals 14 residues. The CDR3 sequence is CASSFMAGGETQYF. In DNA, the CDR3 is TGTGCCAGCAGTTTTATGGCGGGAGGAGAGACCCAGTACTTC.

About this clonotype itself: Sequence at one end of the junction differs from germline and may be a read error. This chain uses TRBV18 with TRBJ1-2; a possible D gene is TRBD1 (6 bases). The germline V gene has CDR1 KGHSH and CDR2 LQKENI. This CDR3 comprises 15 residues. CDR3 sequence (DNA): TGTGCCAGCTCACCACGGGACATCCCCCACTACGGCTACACCTTC. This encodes CASSPRDIPHYGYTF.

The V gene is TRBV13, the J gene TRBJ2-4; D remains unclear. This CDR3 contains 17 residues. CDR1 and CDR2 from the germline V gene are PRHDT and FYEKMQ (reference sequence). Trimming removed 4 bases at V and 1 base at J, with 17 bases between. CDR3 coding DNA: TGTGCCAGCAGCTCCCACCGATCCCCTGAGGCCAAAAACATTCAGTACTTC. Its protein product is CASSSHRSPEAKNIQYF.

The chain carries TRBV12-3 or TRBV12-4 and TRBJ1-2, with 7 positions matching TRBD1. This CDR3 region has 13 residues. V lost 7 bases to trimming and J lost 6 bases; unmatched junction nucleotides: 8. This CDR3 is CASTMTGWHGYTF. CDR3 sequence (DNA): TGTGCCAGCACCATGACAGGGTGGCATGGCTACACCTTC.

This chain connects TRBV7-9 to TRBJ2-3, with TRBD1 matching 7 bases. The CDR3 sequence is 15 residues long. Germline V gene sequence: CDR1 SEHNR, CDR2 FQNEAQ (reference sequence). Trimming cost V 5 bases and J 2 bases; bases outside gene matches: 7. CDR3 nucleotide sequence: TGTGCCAGCAGCCTGTTCGGGACAGTCACAGATACGCAGTATTTT. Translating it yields CASSLFGTVTDTQYF.

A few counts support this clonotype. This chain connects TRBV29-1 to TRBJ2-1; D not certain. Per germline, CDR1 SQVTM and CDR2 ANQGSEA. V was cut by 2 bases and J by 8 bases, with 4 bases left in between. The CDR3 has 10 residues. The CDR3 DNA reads TGCAGCGTTGAACAGGATGAGCAGTTCTTC. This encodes CSVEQDEQFF.

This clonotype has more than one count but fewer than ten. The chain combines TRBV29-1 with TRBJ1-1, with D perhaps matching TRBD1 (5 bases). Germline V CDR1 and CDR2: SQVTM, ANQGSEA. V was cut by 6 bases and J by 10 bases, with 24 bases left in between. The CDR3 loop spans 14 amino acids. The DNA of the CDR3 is TGCAGCGTCTTAGGGGCAGAGCATAAGGACGGAGCTTTCTTT. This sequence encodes CSVLGAEHKDGAFF.

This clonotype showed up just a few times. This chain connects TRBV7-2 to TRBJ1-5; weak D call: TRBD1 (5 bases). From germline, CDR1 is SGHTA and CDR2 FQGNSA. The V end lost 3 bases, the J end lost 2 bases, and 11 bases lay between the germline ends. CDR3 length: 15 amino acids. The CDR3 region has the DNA TGTGCCAGCAGCTTCAAGGGGAGAGGCAATCAGCCCCAGCATTTT. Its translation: CASSFKGRGNQPQHF. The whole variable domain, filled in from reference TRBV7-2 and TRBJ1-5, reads GAGVSQSPSNKVTEKGKDVELRCDPISGHTALYWYRQSLGQGLEFLIYFQGNSAPDKSGLPSDRFSAERTGGSVSTLTIQRTQQEDSAVYLCASSFKGRGNQPQHFGDGTRLSIL.

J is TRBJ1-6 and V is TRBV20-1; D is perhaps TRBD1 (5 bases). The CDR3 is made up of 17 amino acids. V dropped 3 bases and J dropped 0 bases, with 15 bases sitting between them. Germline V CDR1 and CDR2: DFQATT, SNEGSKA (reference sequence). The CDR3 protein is CSASPSGPSSYNSPLHF. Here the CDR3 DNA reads TGCAGTGCTAGCCCCTCGGGGCCGAGCTCCTATAATTCACCCCTCCACTTT.

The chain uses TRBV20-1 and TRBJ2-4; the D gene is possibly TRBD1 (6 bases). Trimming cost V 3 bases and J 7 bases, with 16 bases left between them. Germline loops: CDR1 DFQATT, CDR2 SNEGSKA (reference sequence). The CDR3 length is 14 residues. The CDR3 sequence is CSARPTGEQNIQYF. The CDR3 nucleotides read TGCAGTGCTAGGCCGACAGGCGAACAGAACATTCAGTACTTC.

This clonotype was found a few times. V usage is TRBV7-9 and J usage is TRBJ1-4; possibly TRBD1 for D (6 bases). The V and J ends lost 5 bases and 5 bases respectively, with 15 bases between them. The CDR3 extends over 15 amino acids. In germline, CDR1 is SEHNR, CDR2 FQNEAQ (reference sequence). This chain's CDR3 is CASSDRQAVNEKLFF. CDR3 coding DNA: TGTGCCAGCAGCGACCGACAGGCAGTAAATGAAAAACTGTTTTTT. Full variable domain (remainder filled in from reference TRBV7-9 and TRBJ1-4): DTGVSQNPRHKITKRGQNVTFRCDPISEHNRLYWYRQTLGQGPEFLTYFQNEAQLEKSRLLSDRFSAERPKGSFSTLEIQRTEQGDSAMYLCASSDRQAVNEKLFFGSGTQLSVL.

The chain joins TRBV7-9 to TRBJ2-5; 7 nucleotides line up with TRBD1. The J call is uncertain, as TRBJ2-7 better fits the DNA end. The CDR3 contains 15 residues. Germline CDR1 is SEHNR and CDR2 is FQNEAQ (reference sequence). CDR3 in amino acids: CASSPRWDSTHEQYF. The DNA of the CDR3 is TGTGCCAGCAGCCCACGCTGGGACAGTACCCACGAGCAGTACTTC.

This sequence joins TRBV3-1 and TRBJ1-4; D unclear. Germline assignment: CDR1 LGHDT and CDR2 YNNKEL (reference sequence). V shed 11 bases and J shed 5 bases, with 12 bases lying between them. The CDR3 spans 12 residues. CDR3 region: CALARRNEKLFF. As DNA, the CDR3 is TGTGCCTTAGCCCGACGGAATGAAAAACTGTTTTTT.

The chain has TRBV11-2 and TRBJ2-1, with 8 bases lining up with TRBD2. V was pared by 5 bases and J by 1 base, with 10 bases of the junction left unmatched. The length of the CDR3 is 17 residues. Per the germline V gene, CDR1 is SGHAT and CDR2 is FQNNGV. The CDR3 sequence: CASSPQLLAESYNEQFF. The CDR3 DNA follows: TGTGCCAGCAGCCCACAGCTACTAGCGGAATCCTACAATGAGCAGTTCTTC.

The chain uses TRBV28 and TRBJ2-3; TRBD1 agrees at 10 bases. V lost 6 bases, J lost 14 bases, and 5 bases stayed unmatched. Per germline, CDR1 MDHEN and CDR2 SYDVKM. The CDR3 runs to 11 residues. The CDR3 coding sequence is TGTGCCAGCAGGGAGGGACAGGGGTCGTATTTT. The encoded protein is CASREGQGSYF.

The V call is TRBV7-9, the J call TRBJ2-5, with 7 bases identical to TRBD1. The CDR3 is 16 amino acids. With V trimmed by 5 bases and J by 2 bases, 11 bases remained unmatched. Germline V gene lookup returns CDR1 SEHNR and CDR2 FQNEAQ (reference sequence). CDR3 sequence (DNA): TGTGCCAGCAGCCCGCGGACAGGTTGGGAACAAGAGACCCAGTACTTC. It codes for CASSPRTGWEQETQYF.

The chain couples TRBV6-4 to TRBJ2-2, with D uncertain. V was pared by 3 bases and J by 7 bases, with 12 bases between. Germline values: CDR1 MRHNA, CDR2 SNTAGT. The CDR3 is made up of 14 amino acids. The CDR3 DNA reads TGTGCCAGCAGTGAGGGCTCCTCCGGCGGGGAGCTGTTTTTT. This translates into CASSEGSSGGELFF.

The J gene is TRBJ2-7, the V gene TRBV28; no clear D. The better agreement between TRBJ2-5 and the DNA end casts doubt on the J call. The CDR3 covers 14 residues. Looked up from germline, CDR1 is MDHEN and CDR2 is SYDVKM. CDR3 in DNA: TGTGCCAGCAGCCCCCTGGTAGTAAAGGAGACCCAGTACTTC. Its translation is CASSPLVVKETQYF.

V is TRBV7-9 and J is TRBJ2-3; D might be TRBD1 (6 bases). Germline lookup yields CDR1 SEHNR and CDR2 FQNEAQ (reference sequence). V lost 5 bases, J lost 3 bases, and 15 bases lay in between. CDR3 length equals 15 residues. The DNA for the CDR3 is TGTGCCAGCAGCCTGGTGGTTACAGGGACAGATACGCAGTATTTT. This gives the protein CASSLVVTGTDTQYF.

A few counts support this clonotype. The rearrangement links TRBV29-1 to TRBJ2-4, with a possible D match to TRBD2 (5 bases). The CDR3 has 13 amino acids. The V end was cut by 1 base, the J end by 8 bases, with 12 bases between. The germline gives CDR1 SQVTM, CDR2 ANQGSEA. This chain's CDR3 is CSVEVDSRDIQYF. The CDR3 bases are TGCAGCGTTGAAGTGGACTCCCGGGACATTCAGTACTTC.

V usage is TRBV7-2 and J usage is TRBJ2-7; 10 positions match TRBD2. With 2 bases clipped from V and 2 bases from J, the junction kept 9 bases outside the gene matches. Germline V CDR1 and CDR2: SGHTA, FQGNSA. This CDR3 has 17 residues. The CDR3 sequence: CASSLKVGTSETYEQYF. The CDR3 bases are TGTGCCAGCAGCTTAAAAGTAGGGACTAGCGAAACCTACGAGCAGTACTTC.

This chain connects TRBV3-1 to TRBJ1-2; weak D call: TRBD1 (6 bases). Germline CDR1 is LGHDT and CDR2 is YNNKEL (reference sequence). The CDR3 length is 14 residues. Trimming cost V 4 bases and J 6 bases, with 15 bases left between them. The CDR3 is CASSRLPQGHGYTF. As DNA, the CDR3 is TGTGCCAGCAGCCGCCTCCCACAGGGCCATGGCTACACCTTC.

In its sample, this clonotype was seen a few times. CDR3 amino acids: CASSQDRGRGTSGYEQYF. Here the CDR3 DNA reads TGTGCCAGCAGCCAAGATAGGGGTCGAGGGACTAGCGGCTACGAGCAGTACTTC. The chain links TRBV12-3 or TRBV12-4 to TRBJ2-7; 11 bases are shared with TRBD2. The J segment lost 3 bases and the V segment lost 6 bases, leaving 16 bases of the junction unmatched. This CDR3 comprises 18 residues.

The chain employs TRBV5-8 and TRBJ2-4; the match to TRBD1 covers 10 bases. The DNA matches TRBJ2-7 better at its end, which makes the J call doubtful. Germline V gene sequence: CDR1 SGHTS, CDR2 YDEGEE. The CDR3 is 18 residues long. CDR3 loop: CASSLIRGQGWIHHEQYF. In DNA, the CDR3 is TGTGCCAGCAGCTTGATCCGGGGACAGGGGTGGATTCACCACGAGCAGTACTTC.